This record concerns one T cell receptor beta chain sequence. Its target is unknown. The data derive from a study of human T cells and chemical hapten exposure. Study summary: Largely, small differences in pooled library volume made per-sample TCR yields vary. Study-wide points: Counts of TCRs above 1 in 1000 frequency stayed unchanged with DPC sensitization.

Whole blood that had not been fractionated was the source of extracted total RNA. MiXCR, applied by TCRdb to the 5' RACE reads, yields one record per CDR3 protein. The sample has 110,000 or so distinct CDR3 sequences, 19% seen once. V shed 5 bases, J shed 7 bases, and the junction held 14 bases outside the gene matches. The CDR3 runs 16 residues. The clonotype originates from a human donor in good health. The chain uses TRBV12-3 or TRBV12-4 and TRBJ1-1; TRBD1 aligns across 9 bases. CDR3 in amino acids: CASSPNRPGQGVEAFF. CDR3 nucleotides: TGTGCCAGCAGTCCCAATCGACCGGGACAGGGAGTTGAAGCTTTCTTT.